This TCR beta chain appears in the sequencing data of a study of shared clonotypes between healthy human individuals. Trimming took off 3 bases at V and 1 base at J, with 13 bases between the two ends. CDR1 is MNHEY, CDR2 SVGAGI, per germline. The CDR3 length is 15 residues. Some clones are missing from TCRdb's copy, which holds only in-frame ones; the method was immunoSEQ multiplex PCR. The sample lists around 600,000 clones, approximately 96% occurring once. Regarding this clone: No antigen is known for it.

Positively selected for CCR7, the CD45RO-negative cells used as naive CD8 cells excluded terminally differentiated effector memory CD45RA+ cells. All donors were Caucasian adults living in Nashville, Tennessee. General study results and limits: Generally, estimated richness proved larger in naive subsets than it did in memory subsets.

The chain couples TRBV6-5 to TRBJ2-7, with D possibly being TRBD2 (6 bases). This TCR came from a woman aged 30 to 39 in good health. The sequencing input was naive CD8+ T cells sorted from blood. The DNA for the CDR3 is TGTGCCAGCAGTTATCTCTACGGGAGATCCTACGAGCAGTACTTC. Translated, it gives CASSYLYGRSYEQYF.